One TCR beta chain is described in this entry. Its specificity is not known. Just one base apart from a much larger clone, this may be a read error. Time point described: newly diagnosed GD, antithyroid drugs for less than 3 months. PBMCs were the source of the RNA used for TCR sequencing. V was shortened by 7 bases and J by 1 base, with 15 bases between the two germline ends. The CDR3 sequence is 15 residues long. CDR1 and CDR2 (germline): WSHSY, SAAADI. CDR3-region Arm-PCR and iRepertoire HTBI primers produced the TCR beta libraries. TCRdb itself ran the multiplex PCR reads through MiXCR, one entry per CDR3 protein. The sample records 400,000 to 550,000 distinct CDR3 sequences, 15% to 20% being singletons. This record comes from a study of regulatory T cells in long-lasting Graves disease. Study conclusions and caveats: With 2,500 to 3,000 shared public clonotypes, persistent patients exceeded new patients, who shared about a thousand.

These data were also filed under a second study, of T cells in Graves' hyperthyroidism and ophthalmopathy.

The sequence was collected from a woman aged 30 to 39 with Graves disease. V and J are TRBV10-2 and TRBJ2-3, with D possibly being TRBD2 (5 bases). The material was peripheral blood mononuclear cells (PBMCs), obtained at new diagnosis, from a patient treated with antithyroid drugs. CDR3 residues: CASILRGRGTDTQYF. CDR3 sequence (DNA): TGCGCCAGCATCCTAAGAGGGAGAGGCACAGATACGCAGTATTTT.